Below, 24 T cell receptor beta chains from the same sample are listed, as sequenced in a study of T-cell memory formation after mild COVID-19. A single record per CDR3 protein comes from TCRdb applying MiXCR to the 5' RACE reads. The table has about 500,000 distinct CDR3 sequences, around 21% seen once. Sequenced input: PBMCs or a T cell subset sorted from them (not recorded which). All receptors derive from an adult woman who had mild COVID-19 (a few samples of this study predate the infection). Cell type and time point are not known.

This clonotype was observed a handful of times. The chain has TRBV10-3 and TRBJ1-3, with D possibly TRBD1 on 6 matching bases. Trimming cost V 6 bases and J 0 bases, with 9 bases left between them. This CDR3 region has 14 residues. Germline V gene data show CDR1 as ENHRY and CDR2 as SYGVKD. CDR3 DNA: TGTGCCATCAGCAGACAGGTCTCTGGAAACACCATATATTTT. Translation gives CAISRQVSGNTIYF.

J is TRBJ2-2 and V is TRBV27; the match to TRBD2 covers 11 bases. Losses at the gene ends were 1 base for V and 5 bases for J; bases not matched to a gene: 3. This CDR3 comprises 16 residues. From germline, CDR1 is MNHEY and CDR2 SMNVEV (reference sequence). CDR3 sequence: CASSLFPSGGTGELFF. CDR3 coding DNA: TGTGCCAGCAGTTTATTCCCTAGCGGGGGGACCGGGGAGCTGTTTTTT.

This clonotype was observed a handful of times. V gene TRBV12-3 or TRBV12-4 combines with J gene TRBJ2-5; TRBD2 matches at 9 bases. The V segment lost 2 bases and the J segment 4 bases; nucleotides outside the gene matches: 14. The CDR3 covers 18 residues. Written as DNA, the CDR3 is TGTGCCAGCAGTTTATCAGGCCTAGCGGGGAGCCTCCGAGAGACCCAGTACTTC. Amino acid sequence: CASSLSGLAGSLRETQYF.

There are a few counts of this clonotype. The rearrangement joins TRBV7-3 to TRBJ1-6; 9 nucleotides agree with TRBD1. This CDR3 spans 14 amino acids. From germline, CDR1 is SGHTA and CDR2 FQGTGA. The J segment lost 7 bases and the V segment lost 5 bases, leaving 3 bases of the junction unmatched. In nucleotides, the CDR3 is TGTGCCAGCAGCATGGGACAGGGAAATTCACCCCTCCACTTT. Residues: CASSMGQGNSPLHF.

The rearrangement uses TRBV19 and TRBJ2-1, with D unresolved. The ends were cut back, 6 bases at V and 6 bases at J, with 15 bases in the middle. Germline V gene sequence: CDR1 LNHDA, CDR2 SQIVND (reference sequence). There are 14 residues in the CDR3. The CDR3 DNA reads TGTGCCAGTAGAATCGTAGGGTCGGGCAATGAGCAGTTCTTC. Translated: CASRIVGSGNEQFF.

This clonotype has only a few counts. The chain carries TRBV29-1 and TRBJ1-2, with D possibly matching TRBD1 (6 bases). V lost 0 bases and J lost 7, with 12 bases in between. CDR3 size: 13 residues. Germline V gene sequence: CDR1 SQVTM, CDR2 ANQGSEA. CDR3 nucleotide sequence: TGCAGCGTTGAAGAGATGGGACAATCTGGCTACACCTTC. This encodes CSVEEMGQSGYTF.

The chain has TRBV12-3 or TRBV12-4 and TRBJ2-3, with unresolved D. The germline V and J ends were trimmed by 8 bases and 1 base, with 7 bases remaining between them. The CDR3 has 12 amino acids. Here the CDR3 DNA reads TGTGCCAGCGGCCGGGGCACAGATACGCAGTATTTT. Translating gives CASGRGTDTQYF.

This rearrangement joins TRBV6-1 to TRBJ2-1, with D hard to call. Per germline, CDR1 MNHNS and CDR2 SASEGT. This CDR3 contains 16 residues. V was trimmed by 0 bases and J by 0 bases, leaving 9 bases between them. CDR3 DNA sequence: TGTGCCAGCAGTGAAGCGGGCGCCGGCTCCTACAATGAGCAGTTCTTC. This gives the protein CASSEAGAGSYNEQFF.

This clonotype has a handful of counts. The rearrangement links TRBV12-3 or TRBV12-4 to TRBJ2-2, with no clear D. There are 13 residues in the CDR3. With 5 bases removed from V and 3 bases from J, the gap between germline ends came to 7 bases. The chain's CDR3 is CASSPAHTGELFF. In DNA form, the CDR3 reads TGTGCCAGCAGTCCCGCACACACCGGGGAGCTGTTTTTT.

The sample holds a few counts of this clonotype. CDR3 in DNA: TGTGCCAGCAGAAGCGGGGGGGCCCAGTACGAGCAGTACTTC. Its translation is CASRSGGAQYEQYF. The genes are TRBV27 and TRBJ2-7; 10 bases agree with TRBD2. There are 14 residues in the CDR3. Germline lookup yields CDR1 MNHEY and CDR2 SMNVEV (reference sequence). V trimming: 6 bases; J trimming: 4 bases; junction bases outside the gene matches: 6.

This clonotype showed up just a few times. V gene TRBV2 combines with J gene TRBJ2-3; D ambiguous. The CDR3 totals 11 residues. Germline V gene lookup returns CDR1 SNHLY and CDR2 FYNNEI. Trimming pared 4 bases from V and 5 bases from J, leaving 4 bases between. This CDR3 is CASSAIDTQYF. The DNA for the CDR3 is TGTGCCAGCAGTGCCATAGATACGCAGTATTTT.

The genes are TRBV11-2 and TRBJ1-1; maybe TRBD1 (5 bases). Germline V gene data show CDR1 as SGHAT and CDR2 as FQNNGV. This CDR3 region has 13 residues. The V gene lost 5 bases and the J gene lost 4 bases, with 11 bases spanning the gap. The CDR3 sequence: CASSGGALTEAFF. The CDR3 region has the DNA TGTGCCAGCAGCGGGGGAGCCCTCACTGAAGCTTTCTTT. The variable domain in full, with the rest retrieved from reference TRBV11-2 and TRBJ1-1, is EAGVAQSPRYKIIEKRQSVAFWCNPISGHATLYWYQQILGQGPKLLIQFQNNGVVDDSQLPKDRFSAERLKGVDSTLKIQPAKLEDSAVYLCASSGGALTEAFFGQGTRLTVV.

This chain connects TRBV5-5 to TRBJ2-1, with TRBD2 identical over 10 bases. The V gene's germline CDR1 is SGHKS and CDR2 YYEKEE (reference sequence). CDR3 size: 15 residues. The V segment lost 7 bases and the J segment 2 bases; nucleotides outside the gene matches: 6. CDR3 nucleotides: TGTGCCAGCCGACTAGCGGGCGCCGCCTACAATGAGCAGTTCTTC. It is translated as CASRLAGAAYNEQFF. Drawing the rest from reference TRBV5-5 and TRBJ2-1, the complete variable domain is DAGVTQSPTHLIKTRGQQVTLRCSPISGHKSVSWYQQVLGQGPQFIFQYYEKEERGRGNFPDRFSARQFPNYSSELNVNALLLGDSALYLCASRLAGAAYNEQFFGPGTRLTVL.

The gene calls are TRBV2 and TRBJ2-3; D might be TRBD2 (5 bases). The germline V and J ends were trimmed by 9 bases and 0 bases, with 13 bases remaining between them. Germline V gene lookup returns CDR1 SNHLY and CDR2 FYNNEI. There are 14 residues in the CDR3. In nucleotides, the CDR3 is TGTGCCAGTACACGGGGAGCCAGCACAGATACGCAGTATTTT. Its protein is CASTRGASTDTQYF.

This clonotype was observed at least ten times. The rearrangement joins TRBV12-3 or TRBV12-4 to TRBJ2-7; D gene ambiguous. The CDR3 is 13 residues long. The V end lost 4 bases, the J end lost 1 base, and 8 bases lay between the germline ends. CDR3 residues: CASSSPASYEQYF. Here the CDR3 DNA reads TGTGCCAGCAGTTCACCCGCTTCCTACGAGCAGTACTTC.

The chain uses TRBV7-9 and TRBJ2-5; 7 nucleotides align to TRBD2. Losses at the gene ends were 8 bases for V and 3 bases for J; bases not matched to a gene: 6. The CDR3 covers 13 residues. From germline, CDR1 is SEHNR and CDR2 FQNEAQ (reference sequence). CDR3 amino acids: CASREAAKETQYF. CDR3 bases: TGTGCCAGCCGGGAGGCGGCAAAAGAGACCCAGTACTTC.

The J gene is TRBJ2-7, the V gene TRBV14, with 9 bases fitting TRBD2. The germline CDR1 and CDR2 sequences are SGHDN and FVKESK. The V gene end was trimmed by 1 base and the J gene end by 4 bases; junction bases not matched to a gene: 8. The CDR3 spans 16 residues. Written as DNA, the CDR3 is TGTGCCAGCAGCCAAGTTTTTAGCGGGGGAAAATACGAGCAGTACTTC. It is translated as CASSQVFSGGKYEQYF.

This clonotype has just a few counts. This rearrangement joins TRBV7-3 to TRBJ1-1; D perhaps matches TRBD1 (6 bases). CDR1 is SGHTA, CDR2 FQGTGA, per germline. Trimming removed 1 base at V and 4 bases at J, with 10 bases between. This CDR3 contains 14 residues. The CDR3 region has the DNA TGTGCCAGCAGCTTAATAGGGGGAGGCACTGAAGCTTTCTTT. Amino acid sequence: CASSLIGGGTEAFF.

J is TRBJ2-2 and V is TRBV7-9; D may be TRBD2 (5 bases). Per the germline V gene, CDR1 is SEHNR and CDR2 is FQNEAQ (reference sequence). Trimming left V 5 bases short and J 2 bases short, with 18 bases between. The CDR3 has 17 amino acids. CDR3 coding DNA: TGTGCCAGCAGCACCGCCGGGATAGCAGGCAACACCGGGGAGCTGTTTTTT. Translating gives CASSTAGIAGNTGELFF. The variable domain in full, completed from reference TRBV7-9 and TRBJ2-2, reads DTGVSQNPRHKITKRGQNVTFRCDPISEHNRLYWYRQTLGQGPEFLTYFQNEAQLEKSRLLSDRFSAERPKGSFSTLEIQRTEQGDSAMYLCASSTAGIAGNTGELFFGEGSRLTVL.

This clonotype was counted ten times or more. This chain uses TRBV7-6 with TRBJ2-3; D is unresolved. V gave up 2 bases and J gave up 4 bases, with 13 bases separating them. This CDR3 is 15 amino acids long. Germline lookup yields CDR1 SGHVS and CDR2 FNYEAQ. CDR3 sequence reads: CASSLFGSSADTQYF. CDR3 sequence (DNA): TGTGCCAGCAGCTTATTCGGCTCCTCCGCAGATACGCAGTATTTT.

This chain uses TRBV9 with TRBJ2-1, with D perhaps matching TRBD2 (6 bases). Germline V gene lookup returns CDR1 SGDLS and CDR2 YYNGEE. The CDR3 is 15 amino acids. Trimming shortened V by 0 bases and J by 2 bases, and 9 bases separated the two germline ends. In DNA, the CDR3 is TGTGCCAGCAGCGTAGACGGCGGGGCCTACAATGAGCAGTTCTTC. Translation: CASSVDGGAYNEQFF.

This clonotype turned up a few times. This rearrangement joins TRBV5-6 to TRBJ2-5, with D unresolved. CDR1 is SGHDT, CDR2 YYEEEE, per germline. V lost 0 bases and J 5 bases, leaving 8 bases between the germline ends. The CDR3 covers 13 residues. This CDR3 reads CASSLGPSETQYF. DNA for the CDR3: TGTGCCAGCAGCTTGGGCCCGAGCGAGACCCAGTACTTC.

This clonotype was recorded many times. V gene TRBV5-1 combines with J gene TRBJ2-3; the D call may be TRBD1 or TRBD2 (5 bases each). V was clipped by 0 bases and J by 0 bases, with 8 bases between them. The CDR3 contains 15 residues. Looked up from germline, CDR1 is SGHRS and CDR2 is YFSETQ. CDR3 sequence: CASSLAGPSTDTQYF. The CDR3 coding sequence is TGCGCCAGCAGCTTGGCGGGACCTAGCACAGATACGCAGTATTTT.

The rearrangement links TRBV20-1 to TRBJ2-7; 9 bases line up with TRBD2. This CDR3 contains 18 residues. Trimming cost V 1 base and J 2 bases; bases outside gene matches: 15. CDR1 is DFQATT and CDR2 is SNEGSKA in the germline V gene (reference sequence). The CDR3 here is CSARVGQGVAGVTYEQYF. CDR3 nucleotide sequence: TGCAGTGCTAGAGTCGGTCAGGGAGTAGCGGGAGTGACCTACGAGCAGTACTTC.